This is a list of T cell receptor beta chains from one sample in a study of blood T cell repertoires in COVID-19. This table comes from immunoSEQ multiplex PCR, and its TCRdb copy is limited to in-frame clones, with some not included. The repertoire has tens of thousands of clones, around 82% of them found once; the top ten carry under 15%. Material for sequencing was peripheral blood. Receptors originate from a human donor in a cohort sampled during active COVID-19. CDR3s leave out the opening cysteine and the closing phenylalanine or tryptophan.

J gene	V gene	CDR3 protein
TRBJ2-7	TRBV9	ASSVGRQGDEQY
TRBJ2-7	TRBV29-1	SVEGRRAYEQY
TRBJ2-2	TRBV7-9	ASSPLGTSRSSTGELF
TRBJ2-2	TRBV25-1	ATRQGSAGELF
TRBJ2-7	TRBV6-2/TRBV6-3	ASSLAGGGEQY
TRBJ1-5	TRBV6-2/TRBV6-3	ASSYRPGGFSNQPQH
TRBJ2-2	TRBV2	ASRETGELF
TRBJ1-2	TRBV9	ASSITEGGGYT
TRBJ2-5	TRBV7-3	ASSLGLPGAETQY
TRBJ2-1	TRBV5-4	ASSLDALSGAYNEQF
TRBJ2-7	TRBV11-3	ASSFRSGTYEQY
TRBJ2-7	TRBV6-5	ASSYSPRVSEQY
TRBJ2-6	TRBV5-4	ASRGAGLNSGANVLT
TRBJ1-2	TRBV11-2	ASSVNRVNGYT
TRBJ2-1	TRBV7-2	ASRLAGDNEQF
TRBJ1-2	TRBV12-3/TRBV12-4	ASSLGGLYGYT
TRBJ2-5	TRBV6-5	ASRDRPQETQY
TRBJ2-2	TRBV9	ASSHPKVPRNTGELF
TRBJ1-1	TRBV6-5	ASSYQKNTEAF
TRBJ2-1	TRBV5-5	ASSSAGGPNNEQF
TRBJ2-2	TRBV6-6	ASTYSVGELF
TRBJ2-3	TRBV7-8	ASSSKHTDTQY
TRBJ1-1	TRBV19	ARPARDSCAEAF
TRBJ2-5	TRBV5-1	ASSQTGVLKSRETQY
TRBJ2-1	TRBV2	ASSEMILANGNEQF
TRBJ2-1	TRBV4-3	ASSQDVSGNPYNEQF
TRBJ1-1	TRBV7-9	ASSPPGGGGITEAF
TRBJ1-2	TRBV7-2	ASSQRTGGFNGYT
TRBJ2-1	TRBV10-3	AIRPTSGDYNEQF
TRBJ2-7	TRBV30	AWCKTGLYEQY
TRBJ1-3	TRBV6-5	ASSYLQGMTGNTIY
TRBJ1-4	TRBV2	ASSMDQGNGKLF
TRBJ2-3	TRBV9	ASSVEGAGTDTQY